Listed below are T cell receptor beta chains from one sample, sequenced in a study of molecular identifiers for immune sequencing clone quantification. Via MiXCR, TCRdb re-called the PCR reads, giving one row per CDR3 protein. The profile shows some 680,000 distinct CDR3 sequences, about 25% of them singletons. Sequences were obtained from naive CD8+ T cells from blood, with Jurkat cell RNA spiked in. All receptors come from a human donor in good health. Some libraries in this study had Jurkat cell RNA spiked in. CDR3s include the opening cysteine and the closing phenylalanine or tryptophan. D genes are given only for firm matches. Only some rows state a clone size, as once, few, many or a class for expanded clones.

CDR3 protein: CASSYLNYEQFF
CDR3 DNA: TGTGCCAGCAGTTACTTGAATTATGAGCAGTTCTTC
V gene: TRBV6-2/TRBV6-3
J gene: TRBJ2-1
D gene: NA
clone size: NA

CDR3 protein: CASSQGLLAHAADTQYF
CDR3 DNA: TGTGCCAGCAGCCAAGGCCTTTTAGCCCATGCCGCAGATACGCAGTATTTT
V gene: TRBV3-1
J gene: TRBJ2-3
D gene: NA
clone size: many

CDR3 protein: CAWSGDSRMVEQYF
CDR3 DNA: TGTGCCTGGAGTGGGGACAGCCGTATGGTCGAGCAGTACTTC
V gene: TRBV30
J gene: TRBJ2-7
D gene: TRBD1
clone size: few

CDR3 protein: CASSEALIIVENTEAFF
CDR3 DNA: TGTGCCAGCAGTGAAGCGCTGATCATAGTTGAGAACACTGAAGCTTTCTTT
V gene: TRBV6-1
J gene: TRBJ1-1
D gene: NA
clone size: NA

CDR3 protein: CAWSVLRTTNEKLFF
CDR3 DNA: TGTGCCTGGAGTGTACTCAGGACAACTAATGAAAAACTGTTTTTT
V gene: TRBV30
J gene: TRBJ1-4
D gene: NA
clone size: few

CDR3 protein: CASSLGTGAQPQHF
CDR3 DNA: TGTGCCAGCAGTTTAGGGACAGGGGCTCAGCCCCAGCATTTT
V gene: TRBV27
J gene: TRBJ1-5
D gene: TRBD1
clone size: many

CDR3 protein: CAISGTGEPSGYTF
CDR3 DNA: TGTGCCATCAGCGGGACAGGGGAGCCGAGTGGCTACACCTTC
V gene: TRBV10-3
J gene: TRBJ1-2
D gene: TRBD1
clone size: many

CDR3 protein: CASSPSRPTSDEQYF
CDR3 DNA: TGCGCCAGCAGCCCTTCTCGTCCCACGTCGGACGAGCAGTACTTC
V gene: TRBV4-3
J gene: TRBJ2-7
D gene: NA
clone size: many

CDR3 protein: CSASRPFEETQYF
CDR3 DNA: TGCAGTGCTTCTAGACCATTCGAGGAGACCCAGTACTTC
V gene: TRBV20-1
J gene: TRBJ2-5
D gene: NA
clone size: few

CDR3 protein: CASSQGSGAGTQYF
CDR3 DNA: TGCGCCAGCAGCCAAGGGTCGGGGGCCGGGACCCAGTACTTC
V gene: TRBV4-3
J gene: TRBJ2-5
D gene: NA
clone size: NA

CDR3 protein: CASSLGQGPKAGNTIYF
CDR3 DNA: TGTGCCAGCAGCTTAGGACAGGGGCCGAAGGCTGGAAACACCATATATTTT
V gene: TRBV7-6
J gene: TRBJ1-3
D gene: TRBD1
clone size: NA

CDR3 protein: CASSEFLQETQYF
CDR3 DNA: TGTGCCAGCAGTGAATTCCTCCAAGAGACCCAGTACTTC
V gene: TRBV2
J gene: TRBJ2-5
D gene: NA
clone size: NA

CDR3 protein: CASSLGGTANEKLFF
CDR3 DNA: TGTGCCAGCAGCTTAGGGGGGACAGCTAATGAAAAACTGTTTTTT
V gene: TRBV7-6
J gene: TRBJ1-4
D gene: TRBD1
clone size: NA

CDR3 protein: CASSPDRGLSYNEQFF
CDR3 DNA: TGCGCCAGCAGCCCGGACAGGGGTCTCTCCTACAATGAGCAGTTCTTC
V gene: TRBV4-3
J gene: TRBJ2-1
D gene: TRBD1
clone size: many

CDR3 protein: CASSSGQFRETQYF
CDR3 DNA: TGTGCCAGCAGCTCGGGACAATTCCGAGAGACCCAGTACTTC
V gene: TRBV7-9
J gene: TRBJ2-5
D gene: NA
clone size: NA

CDR3 protein: CASSLNGGYEQYF
CDR3 DNA: TGTGCCAGCAGTTTAAACGGGGGTTACGAGCAGTACTTC
V gene: TRBV27
J gene: TRBJ2-7
D gene: NA
clone size: many

CDR3 protein: CASSQVRVIANTGELFF
CDR3 DNA: TGTGCCAGCAGCCAAGTCCGGGTTATCGCGAACACCGGGGAGCTGTTTTTT
V gene: TRBV3-1
J gene: TRBJ2-2
D gene: NA
clone size: few

CDR3 protein: CATLLAGGLTDTQYF
CDR3 DNA: TGTGCCACCTTACTAGCGGGGGGACTCACAGATACGCAGTATTTT
V gene: TRBV5-4
J gene: TRBJ2-3
D gene: TRBD2
clone size: many

CDR3 protein: CASSGDSGNTIYF
CDR3 DNA: TGTGCCAGCTCAGGGGACTCTGGAAACACCATATATTTT
V gene: TRBV7-9
J gene: TRBJ1-3
D gene: NA
clone size: NA

CDR3 protein: CASTLFRGGSYGYTF
CDR3 DNA: TGTGCCAGCACCCTTTTCAGGGGGGGCAGCTATGGCTACACCTTC
V gene: TRBV6-5
J gene: TRBJ1-2
D gene: TRBD1
clone size: few

CDR3 protein: CASCAYRSTYEQYF
CDR3 DNA: TGTGCCAGCTGTGCCTACAGGAGTACCTACGAGCAGTACTTC
V gene: TRBV28
J gene: TRBJ2-7
D gene: NA
clone size: many

CDR3 protein: CASERGETQYF
CDR3 DNA: TGTGCCAGCGAACGGGGGGAGACCCAGTACTTC
V gene: TRBV6-7
J gene: TRBJ2-5
D gene: NA
clone size: few

CDR3 protein: CASSPEGGSGQPQHF
CDR3 DNA: TGTGCCAGCAGCCCCGAGGGAGGGTCTGGACAGCCCCAGCATTTT
V gene: TRBV7-9
J gene: TRBJ1-5
D gene: NA
clone size: few

CDR3 protein: CASSLSDRVRSYNEQFF
CDR3 DNA: TGTGCCAGCAGTCTATCGGACAGGGTGCGGTCCTACAATGAGCAGTTCTTC
V gene: TRBV6-6
J gene: TRBJ2-1
D gene: TRBD1
clone size: NA

CDR3 protein: CASRRTGEPFSREQYF
CDR3 DNA: TGTGCCAGCAGGAGGACAGGGGAGCCCTTCTCTCGGGAGCAGTACTTC
V gene: TRBV7-2
J gene: TRBJ2-7
D gene: TRBD1
clone size: few

CDR3 protein: CASSFDGEGSTEAFF
CDR3 DNA: TGTGCCAGCAGTTTCGATGGCGAAGGGAGCACTGAAGCTTTCTTT
V gene: TRBV12-3/TRBV12-4
J gene: TRBJ1-1
D gene: NA
clone size: many

CDR3 protein: CASSPRGPGNQPQHF
CDR3 DNA: TGTGCCAGCAGTCCCAGGGGGCCGGGCAATCAGCCCCAGCATTTT
V gene: TRBV28
J gene: TRBJ1-5
D gene: TRBD1
clone size: NA

CDR3 protein: CASSHGQNQPPHF
CDR3 DNA: TGCGCCAGCAGCCACGGCCAAAATCAGCCCCCGCATTTT
V gene: TRBV4-1
J gene: TRBJ1-5
D gene: NA
clone size: NA

CDR3 protein: CTSSIGGSSAYEQYF
CDR3 DNA: TGTACCAGTAGTATAGGAGGGTCCTCGGCCTACGAGCAGTACTTC
V gene: TRBV19
J gene: TRBJ2-7
D gene: NA
clone size: NA

CDR3 protein: CSASDRIAGYSYEQYF
CDR3 DNA: TGCAGTGCTAGCGACAGAATAGCGGGATACTCCTACGAGCAGTACTTC
V gene: TRBV20-1
J gene: TRBJ2-7
D gene: TRBD2
clone size: NA

CDR3 protein: CASSLSFSGYEQYF
CDR3 DNA: TGTGCCAGCAGCCTATCCTTTAGTGGGTACGAGCAGTACTTC
V gene: TRBV9
J gene: TRBJ2-7
D gene: NA
clone size: NA

CDR3 protein: CASSEARGHYGYTF
CDR3 DNA: TGTGCCAGCAGTGAAGCGAGAGGGCACTATGGCTACACCTTC
V gene: TRBV2
J gene: TRBJ1-2
D gene: NA
clone size: many

CDR3 protein: CASSLHTGRYTEAFF
CDR3 DNA: TGTGCCAGCAGTTTGCATACAGGGAGGTACACTGAAGCTTTCTTT
V gene: TRBV27
J gene: TRBJ1-1
D gene: NA
clone size: few

CDR3 protein: CASSILSPAGGYEQYF
CDR3 DNA: TGTGCCAGCAGTATACTTTCGCCAGCGGGGGGCTACGAGCAGTACTTC
V gene: TRBV27
J gene: TRBJ2-7
D gene: TRBD2
clone size: many

CDR3 protein: CASSFRPESYEQYF
CDR3 DNA: TGTGCCAGCAGTTTCCGCCCCGAAAGTTACGAGCAGTACTTC
V gene: TRBV6-2/TRBV6-3
J gene: TRBJ2-7
D gene: NA
clone size: many

CDR3 protein: CASSLEQNQDTQYF
CDR3 DNA: TGTGCCAGCAGCTTGGAACAGAATCAGGATACGCAGTATTTT
V gene: TRBV5-4
J gene: TRBJ2-3
D gene: NA
clone size: many

CDR3 protein: CASSISSGRGTGELFF
CDR3 DNA: TGTGCCAGTAGTATAAGTAGCGGGAGGGGCACCGGGGAGCTGTTTTTT
V gene: TRBV19
J gene: TRBJ2-2
D gene: TRBD2
clone size: many

CDR3 protein: CASSLLGTMQETQYF
CDR3 DNA: TGTGCCAGCAGTTTATTGGGGACAATGCAAGAGACCCAGTACTTC
V gene: TRBV27
J gene: TRBJ2-5
D gene: NA
clone size: NA

CDR3 protein: CAGGPGQRYEQFF
CDR3 DNA: TGTGCCGGCGGGCCCGGGCAGCGCTATGAGCAGTTCTTC
V gene: TRBV7-6
J gene: TRBJ2-1
D gene: NA
clone size: NA

CDR3 protein: CASSQLPAPGLHGYTF
CDR3 DNA: TGCGCCAGCAGCCAACTTCCCGCCCCGGGACTGCATGGCTACACCTTC
V gene: TRBV4-1
J gene: TRBJ1-2
D gene: NA
clone size: many

CDR3 protein: CSADDQETQYF
CDR3 DNA: TGCAGTGCTGATGACCAAGAGACCCAGTACTTC
V gene: TRBV20-1
J gene: TRBJ2-5
D gene: NA
clone size: NA

CDR3 protein: CASSLSAGTGVETQYF
CDR3 DNA: TGTGCCAGCAGCTTAAGCGCCGGGACAGGGGTTGAGACCCAGTACTTC
V gene: TRBV7-2
J gene: TRBJ2-5
D gene: TRBD1
clone size: many

CDR3 protein: CASSRTRENEQFF
CDR3 DNA: TGTGCCAGCAGTCGGACACGGGAGAATGAGCAGTTCTTC
V gene: TRBV12-3/TRBV12-4
J gene: TRBJ2-1
D gene: NA
clone size: NA

CDR3 protein: CSARALALDKSYEQYF
CDR3 DNA: TGCAGTGCTAGAGCCTTAGCTTTGGACAAGTCCTACGAGCAGTACTTC
V gene: TRBV20-1
J gene: TRBJ2-7
D gene: NA
clone size: few

CDR3 protein: CASSARDSYEQYF
CDR3 DNA: TGTGCCAGCAGCGCCCGGGACAGCTACGAGCAGTACTTC
V gene: TRBV9
J gene: TRBJ2-7
D gene: TRBD1
clone size: many

CDR3 protein: CASRRLAYTTDTQYF
CDR3 DNA: TGTGCCAGCAGACGACTAGCGTATACCACAGATACGCAGTATTTT
V gene: TRBV6-2/TRBV6-3
J gene: TRBJ2-3
D gene: TRBD2
clone size: NA

CDR3 protein: CASSRKDGGLETQYF
CDR3 DNA: TGTGCCAGCAGCCGGAAGGATGGGGGGTTGGAGACCCAGTACTTC
V gene: TRBV12-3/TRBV12-4
J gene: TRBJ2-5
D gene: NA
clone size: NA

CDR3 protein: CASSRTSGGAFTGELFF
CDR3 DNA: TGTGCCAGCAGCCGAACTAGCGGGGGGGCCTTCACCGGGGAGCTGTTTTTT
V gene: TRBV7-9
J gene: TRBJ2-2
D gene: TRBD2
clone size: NA

CDR3 protein: CASSFLGTSGYYEQYF
CDR3 DNA: TGTGCCAGCAGCTTTCTCGGGACTAGCGGGTACTACGAGCAGTACTTC
V gene: TRBV5-4
J gene: TRBJ2-7
D gene: TRBD2
clone size: NA

CDR3 protein: CASSFGQGARNEQFF
CDR3 DNA: TGTGCCAGTAGTTTTGGACAGGGGGCTCGGAATGAGCAGTTCTTC
V gene: TRBV19
J gene: TRBJ2-1
D gene: TRBD1
clone size: NA

CDR3 protein: CASSLLAGVLETQYF
CDR3 DNA: TGTGCCAGCAGTTTACTCGCTGGGGTTCTGGAGACCCAGTACTTC
V gene: TRBV12-3/TRBV12-4
J gene: TRBJ2-5
D gene: NA
clone size: few

CDR3 protein: CASSPGQLSYEQYF
CDR3 DNA: TGTGCCAGCAGCCCAGGACAGTTGTCCTACGAGCAGTACTTC
V gene: TRBV7-9
J gene: TRBJ2-7
D gene: NA
clone size: few

CDR3 protein: CASHTSGANVLTF
CDR3 DNA: TGTGCCAGCCACACTTCTGGGGCCAACGTCCTGACTTTC
V gene: TRBV28
J gene: TRBJ2-6
D gene: NA
clone size: many

CDR3 protein: CASRGNSDYEQYF
CDR3 DNA: TGTGCCAGCAGGGGGAATTCCGACTACGAGCAGTACTTC
V gene: TRBV28
J gene: TRBJ2-7
D gene: NA
clone size: few

CDR3 protein: CSARAVGYEQYF
CDR3 DNA: TGCAGTGCTAGAGCTGTGGGTTACGAGCAGTACTTC
V gene: TRBV20-1
J gene: TRBJ2-7
D gene: NA
clone size: NA

CDR3 protein: CASSFSRGSNQPQHF
CDR3 DNA: TGTGCCAGCAGTTTCAGCAGGGGTAGCAATCAGCCCCAGCATTTT
V gene: TRBV12-3/TRBV12-4
J gene: TRBJ1-5
D gene: NA
clone size: many

CDR3 protein: CSVGDHASSYGYTF
CDR3 DNA: TGCAGCGTTGGAGATCACGCCAGCTCCTATGGCTACACCTTC
V gene: TRBV29-1
J gene: TRBJ1-2
D gene: NA
clone size: NA